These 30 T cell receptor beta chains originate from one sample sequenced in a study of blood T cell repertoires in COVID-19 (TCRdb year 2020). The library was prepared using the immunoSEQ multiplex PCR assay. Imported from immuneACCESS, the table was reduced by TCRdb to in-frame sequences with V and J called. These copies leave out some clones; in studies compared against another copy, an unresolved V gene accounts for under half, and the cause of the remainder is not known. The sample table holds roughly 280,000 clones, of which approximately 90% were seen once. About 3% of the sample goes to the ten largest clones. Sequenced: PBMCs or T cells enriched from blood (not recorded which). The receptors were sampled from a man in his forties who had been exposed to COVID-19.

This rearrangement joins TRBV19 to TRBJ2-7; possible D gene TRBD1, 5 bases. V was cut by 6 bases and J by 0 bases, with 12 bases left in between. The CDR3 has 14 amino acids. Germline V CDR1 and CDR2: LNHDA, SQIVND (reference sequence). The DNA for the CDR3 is TGTGCCAGTAGGAAGACGGACAACTCCTACGAGCAGTACTTC. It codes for CASRKTDNSYEQYF.

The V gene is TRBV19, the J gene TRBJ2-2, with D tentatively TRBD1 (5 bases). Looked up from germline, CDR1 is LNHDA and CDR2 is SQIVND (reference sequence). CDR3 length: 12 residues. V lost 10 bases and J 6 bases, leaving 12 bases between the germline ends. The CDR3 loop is CATGLGAGELFF. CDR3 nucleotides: TGTGCCACCGGGCTAGGGGCCGGGGAGCTGTTTTTT.

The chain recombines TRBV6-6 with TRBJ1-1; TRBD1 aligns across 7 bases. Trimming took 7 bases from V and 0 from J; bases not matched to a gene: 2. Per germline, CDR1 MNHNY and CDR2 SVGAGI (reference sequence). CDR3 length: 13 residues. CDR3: CASIQGVNTEAFF. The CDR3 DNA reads TGTGCCAGCATTCAGGGGGTGAACACTGAAGCTTTCTTT.

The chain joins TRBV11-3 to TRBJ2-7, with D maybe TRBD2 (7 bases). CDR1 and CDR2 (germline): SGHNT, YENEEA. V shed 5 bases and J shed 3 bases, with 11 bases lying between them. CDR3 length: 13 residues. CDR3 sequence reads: CASSAGADYEQYF. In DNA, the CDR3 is TGTGCCAGCAGCGCGGGGGCGGACTACGAGCAGTACTTC.

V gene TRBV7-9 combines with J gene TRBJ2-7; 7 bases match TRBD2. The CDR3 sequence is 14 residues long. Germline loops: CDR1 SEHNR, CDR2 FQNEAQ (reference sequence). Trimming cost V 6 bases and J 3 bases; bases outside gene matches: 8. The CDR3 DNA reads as TGTGCCAGCAGTCGGGGGGAGGGCAGCTACGAGCAGTACTTC. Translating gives CASSRGEGSYEQYF.

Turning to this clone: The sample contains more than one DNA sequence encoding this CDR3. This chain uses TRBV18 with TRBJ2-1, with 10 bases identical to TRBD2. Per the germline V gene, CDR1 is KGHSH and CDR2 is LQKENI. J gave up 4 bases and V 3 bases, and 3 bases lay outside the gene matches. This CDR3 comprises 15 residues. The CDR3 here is CASSPRTSGYNEQFF. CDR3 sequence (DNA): TGTGCCAGCTCACCGAGGACTAGCGGATACAATGAGCAGTTCTTC. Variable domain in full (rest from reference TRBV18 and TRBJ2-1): NAGVMQNPRHLVRRRGQEARLRCSPMKGHSHVYWYRQLPEEGLKFMVYLQKENIIDESGMPKERFSAEFPKEGPSILRIQQVVRGDSAAYFCASSPRTSGYNEQFFGPGTRLTVL.

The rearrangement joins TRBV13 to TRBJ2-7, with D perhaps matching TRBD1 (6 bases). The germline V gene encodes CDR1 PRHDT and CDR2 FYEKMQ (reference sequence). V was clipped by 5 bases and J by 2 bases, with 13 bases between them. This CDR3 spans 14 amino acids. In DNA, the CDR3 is TGTGCCAGCAGCGGGGGCTCCCTAACCTACGAGCAGTACTTC. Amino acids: CASSGGSLTYEQYF.

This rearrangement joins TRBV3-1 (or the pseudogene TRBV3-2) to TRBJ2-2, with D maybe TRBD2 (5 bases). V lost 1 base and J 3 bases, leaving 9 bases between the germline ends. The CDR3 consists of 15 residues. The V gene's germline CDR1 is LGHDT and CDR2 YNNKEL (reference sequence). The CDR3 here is CASSQGERDTGELFF. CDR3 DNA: TGTGCCAGCAGCCAAGGGGAGAGGGACACCGGGGAGCTGTTTTTT.

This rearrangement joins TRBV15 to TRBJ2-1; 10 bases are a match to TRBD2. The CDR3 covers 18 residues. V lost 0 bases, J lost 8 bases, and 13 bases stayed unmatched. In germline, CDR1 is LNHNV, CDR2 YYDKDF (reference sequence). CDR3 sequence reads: CATSRDLVAGGLLHEQFF. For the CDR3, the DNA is TGTGCCACCAGCAGAGATTTGGTAGCGGGAGGTCTGTTGCATGAGCAGTTCTTC. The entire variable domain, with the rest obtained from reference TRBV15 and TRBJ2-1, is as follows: DAMVIQNPRYQVTQFGKPVTLSCSQTLNHNVMYWYQQKSSQAPKLLFHYYDKDFNNEADTPDNFQSRRPNTSFCFLDIRSPGLGDTAMYLCATSRDLVAGGLLHEQFFGPGTRLTVL.

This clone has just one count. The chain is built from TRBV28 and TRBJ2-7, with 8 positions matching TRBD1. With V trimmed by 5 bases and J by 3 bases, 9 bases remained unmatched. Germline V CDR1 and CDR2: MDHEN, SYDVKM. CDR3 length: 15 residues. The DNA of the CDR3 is TGTGCCAGCAGTATCAACCCCGACAGGGGCTACGAGCAGTACTTC. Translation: CASSINPDRGYEQYF.

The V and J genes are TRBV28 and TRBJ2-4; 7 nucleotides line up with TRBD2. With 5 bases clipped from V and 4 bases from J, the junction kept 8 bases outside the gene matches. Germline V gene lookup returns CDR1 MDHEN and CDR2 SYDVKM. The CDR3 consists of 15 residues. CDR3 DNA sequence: TGTGCCAGCAGTGCCCCCGGGACTATGAAAAACATTCAGTACTTC. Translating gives CASSAPGTMKNIQYF. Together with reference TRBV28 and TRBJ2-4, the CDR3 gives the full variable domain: DVKVTQSSRYLVKRTGEKVFLECVQDMDHENMFWYRQDPGLGLRLIYFSYDVKMKEKGDIPEGYSVSREKKERFSLILESASTNQTSMYLCASSAPGTMKNIQYFGAGTRLSVL.

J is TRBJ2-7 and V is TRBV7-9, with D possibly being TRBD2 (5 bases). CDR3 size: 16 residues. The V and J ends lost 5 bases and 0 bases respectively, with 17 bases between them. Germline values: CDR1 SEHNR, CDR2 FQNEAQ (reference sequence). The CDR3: CASSLPVDGNSYEQYF. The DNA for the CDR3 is TGTGCCAGCAGCCTACCGGTGGACGGGAACTCCTACGAGCAGTACTTC.

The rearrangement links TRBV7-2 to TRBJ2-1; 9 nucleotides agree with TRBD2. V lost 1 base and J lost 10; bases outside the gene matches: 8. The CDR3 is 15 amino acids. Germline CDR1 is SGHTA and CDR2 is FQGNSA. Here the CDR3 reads CASSLVAGVLLEQFF. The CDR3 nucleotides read TGTGCCAGCAGCTTAGTAGCGGGAGTTTTATTGGAGCAGTTCTTC.

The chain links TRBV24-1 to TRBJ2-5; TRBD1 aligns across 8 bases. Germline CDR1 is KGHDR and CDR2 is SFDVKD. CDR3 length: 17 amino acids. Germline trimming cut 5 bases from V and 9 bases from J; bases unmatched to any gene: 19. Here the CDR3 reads CATSASIGQGERVAQYF. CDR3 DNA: TGTGCCACCAGTGCCTCAATCGGACAGGGAGAACGTGTGGCCCAGTACTTC.

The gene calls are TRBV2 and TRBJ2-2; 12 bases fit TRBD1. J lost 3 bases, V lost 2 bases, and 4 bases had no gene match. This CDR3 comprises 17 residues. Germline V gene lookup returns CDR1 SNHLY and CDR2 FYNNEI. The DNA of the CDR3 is TGTGCCAGCAGTGAATACGGGACAGGGGGCGACACCGGGGAGCTGTTTTTT. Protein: CASSEYGTGGDTGELFF. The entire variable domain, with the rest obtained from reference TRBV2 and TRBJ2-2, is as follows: EPEVTQTPSHQVTQMGQEVILRCVPISNHLYFYWYRQILGQKVEFLVSFYNNEISEKSEIFDDQFSVERPDGSNFTLKIRSTKLEDSAMYFCASSEYGTGGDTGELFFGEGSRLTVL.

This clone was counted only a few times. CDR3 loop: CASSPGSEAFF. The DNA for the CDR3 is TGTGCCAGCAGCCCGGGGTCTGAAGCTTTCTTT. The gene calls are TRBV3-1 (or the pseudogene TRBV3-2) and TRBJ1-1; the D is unclear. The V and J ends lost 4 bases and 6 bases respectively, with 6 bases between them. Germline CDR1 reads LGHDT; CDR2 reads YNNKEL (reference sequence). The CDR3 totals 11 residues.

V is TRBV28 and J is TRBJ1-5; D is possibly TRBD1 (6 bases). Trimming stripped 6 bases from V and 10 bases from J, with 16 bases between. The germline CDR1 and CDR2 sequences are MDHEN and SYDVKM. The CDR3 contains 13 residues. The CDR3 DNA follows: TGTGCCAGCAGAAAACAGGGTATCACACCCCAGCATTTT. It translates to CASRKQGITPQHF.

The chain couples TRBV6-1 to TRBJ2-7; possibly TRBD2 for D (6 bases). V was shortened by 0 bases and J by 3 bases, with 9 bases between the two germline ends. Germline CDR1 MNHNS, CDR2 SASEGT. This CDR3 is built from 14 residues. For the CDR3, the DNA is TGTGCCAGCAGTGAAGCGCAGGGACTCTACGAGCAGTACTTC. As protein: CASSEAQGLYEQYF.

Written as DNA, the CDR3 is TGTGCCAGCAGCTTAAGAGGGAGAGCCTACAATGAGCAGTTCTTC. Encoded protein: CASSLRGRAYNEQFF. This rearrangement joins TRBV7-3 to TRBJ2-1, with a weak D call TRBD2 (5 bases). The CDR3 extends over 15 amino acids. The germline V gene encodes CDR1 SGHTA and CDR2 FQGTGA. The V gene lost 1 base and the J gene lost 2 bases, with 9 bases spanning the gap.

CDR3 sequence: CAWRRLAEDTQYF. For the CDR3, the DNA is TGTGCCTGGAGGAGGCTAGCGGAAGATACGCAGTATTTT. The gene calls are TRBV30 and TRBJ2-3, with TRBD2 identical over 7 bases. V was pared by 3 bases and J by 5 bases, with 5 bases of the junction left unmatched. CDR1 is GTSNPN, CDR2 SVGIG, per germline (reference sequence). CDR3 length equals 13 residues.

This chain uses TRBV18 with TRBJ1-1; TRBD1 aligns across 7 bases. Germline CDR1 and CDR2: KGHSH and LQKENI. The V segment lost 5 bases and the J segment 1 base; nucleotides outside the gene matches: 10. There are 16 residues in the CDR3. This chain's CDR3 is CASSSKQGMANTEAFF. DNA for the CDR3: TGTGCCAGCTCATCCAAACAGGGGATGGCGAACACTGAAGCTTTCTTT.

CDR3 amino acids: CASSPLASAGGRTQYF. CDR3 nucleotide sequence: TGTGCCAGCAGCCCCCTCGCTTCCGCGGGAGGGCGAACGCAGTATTTT. The V gene is TRBV11-2, the J gene TRBJ2-3, with TRBD2 matching 9 bases. CDR1 and CDR2 from the germline V gene are SGHAT and FQNNGV. The CDR3 loop spans 16 amino acids. The trim removed 5 bases at V and 9 bases at J, leaving 15 bases unmatched.

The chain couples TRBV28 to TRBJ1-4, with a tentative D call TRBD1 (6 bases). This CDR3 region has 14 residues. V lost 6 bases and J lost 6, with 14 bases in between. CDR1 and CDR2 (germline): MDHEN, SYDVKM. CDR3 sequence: CASSTQGRDEKLFF. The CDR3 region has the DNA TGTGCCAGCAGCACTCAGGGGAGGGATGAAAAACTGTTTTTT.

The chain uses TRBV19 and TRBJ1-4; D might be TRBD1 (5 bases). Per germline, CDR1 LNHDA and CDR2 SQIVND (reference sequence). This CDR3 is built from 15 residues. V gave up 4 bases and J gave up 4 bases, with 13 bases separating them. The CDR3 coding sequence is TGTGCCAGTAGTAAAAGACAGCCGAATAATGAAAAACTGTTTTTT. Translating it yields CASSKRQPNNEKLFF.

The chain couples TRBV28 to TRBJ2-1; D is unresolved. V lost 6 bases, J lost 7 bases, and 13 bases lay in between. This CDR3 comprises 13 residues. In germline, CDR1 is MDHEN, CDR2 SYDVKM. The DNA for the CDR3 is TGTGCCAGCAGCAGGCCAGCCAGGAATGAGCAGTTCTTC. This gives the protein CASSRPARNEQFF.

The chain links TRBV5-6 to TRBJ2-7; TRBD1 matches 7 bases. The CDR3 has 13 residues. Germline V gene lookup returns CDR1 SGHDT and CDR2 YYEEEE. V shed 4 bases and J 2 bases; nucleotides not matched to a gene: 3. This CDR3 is CASSRQGPYEQYF. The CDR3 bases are TGTGCCAGCAGCCGACAGGGCCCCTACGAGCAGTACTTC. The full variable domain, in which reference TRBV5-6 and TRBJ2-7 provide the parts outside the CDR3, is DAGVTQSPTHLIKTRGQQVTLRCSPKSGHDTVSWYQQALGQGPQFIFQYYEEEERQRGNFPDRFSGHQFPNYSSELNVNALLLGDSALYLCASSRQGPYEQYFGPGTRLTVT.

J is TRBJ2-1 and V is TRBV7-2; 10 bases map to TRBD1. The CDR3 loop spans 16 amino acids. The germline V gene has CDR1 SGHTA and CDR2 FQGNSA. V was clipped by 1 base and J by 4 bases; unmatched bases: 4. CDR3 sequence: CASSLGGTGVYNEQFF. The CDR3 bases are TGTGCCAGCAGCTTAGGTGGGACAGGGGTTTACAATGAGCAGTTCTTC.

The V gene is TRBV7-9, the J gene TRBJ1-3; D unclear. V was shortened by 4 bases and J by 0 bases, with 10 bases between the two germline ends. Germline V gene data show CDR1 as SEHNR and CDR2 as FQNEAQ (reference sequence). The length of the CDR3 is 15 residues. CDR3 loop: CASSSSQASGNTIYF. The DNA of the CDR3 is TGTGCCAGCAGCTCCTCCCAAGCCTCTGGAAACACCATATATTTT.

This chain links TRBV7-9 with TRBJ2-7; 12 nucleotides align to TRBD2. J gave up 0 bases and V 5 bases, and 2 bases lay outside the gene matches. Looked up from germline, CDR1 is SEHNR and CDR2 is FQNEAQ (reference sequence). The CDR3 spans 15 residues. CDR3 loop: CASSRTSGDSYEQYF. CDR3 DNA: TGTGCCAGCAGCCGGACTAGCGGGGACTCCTACGAGCAGTACTTC.

This CDR3 is CASSLFEPREQYF. For the CDR3, the DNA is TGTGCCAGCAGCTTATTTGAGCCACGCGAGCAGTACTTC. The chain is built from TRBV7-6 and TRBJ2-7; no firm D call. This CDR3 is built from 13 residues. Germline loops: CDR1 SGHVS, CDR2 FNYEAQ. V was shortened by 2 bases and J by 6 bases, with 11 bases between the two germline ends.